This is a list of T cell receptor beta chains from one sample in a study of PD-L1 blockade in urothelial cancer. Clones were sequenced by immunoSEQ multiplex PCR, and TCRdb holds only the in-frame ones, with some missing. The sample contains fewer than 65,000 clones, around 85% of which appear only once. This material consisted of PBMCs, taken around atezolizumab (anti-PD-L1) treatment. The source is an older woman with urothelial cancer. Both conserved end residues are part of each CDR3.

cdr3_aa | v_call
CSVEDRDRALGYGYTF | TRBV29-1
CASSSAYEQYF | TRBV7-8
CASSGLANYGYTF | TRBV2
CASSLFPGNEQFF | TRBV7-2
CASSLTSSGASYNEQFF | TRBV7-9
CASSPGRAAQYF | TRBV7-2
CASSASGTGNQPQHF | TRBV4-2
CASSPRTDGIYF | TRBV18
CASSQDQGAGETQYF | TRBV4-3
CASSPMTGLNTEAFF | TRBV7-9
CARTGGWGYGYTF | TRBV2
CASSLETGANEKLFF | TRBV7-6
CASSEVEGASNEQFF | TRBV6-1
CASSYTGGSYEQYF | TRBV6-5
CASSSSGTGYGGYTF | TRBV19
CASSSSGIEQPQHF | TRBV28
CASSLDGSTDTQYF | TRBV5-5
CASSAGGQETQYF | TRBV13
CASRDTGLSYEQYF | TRBV5-6
CASSIAIRGAGEQYF | TRBV19
CASSRTGQRWSEAFF | TRBV5-6
CASSPGVGAETQYF | TRBV4-3
CASSLQPGNTEAFF | TRBV5-1
CASSLGGSYEQYF | TRBV14
CASNGGNTGELFF | TRBV6-1
CASSLWDRGLRGTGELFF | TRBV7-3
CASSPLTGPSQETQYF | TRBV18
CASTEARSAGPYNEQFF | TRBV7-8
CASSSGQINYGYTF | TRBV7-9
CASSYLAGGSSYEQYF | TRBV7-9
CASSQDLGLAGGELFF | TRBV4-1
CAVGEGGLRYEQYF | TRBV28
CASSLAVTSATNEKLFF | TRBV5-1
CASSQGWLAGEQYF | TRBV9
CASRFRGEVNTEAFF | TRBV5-5
CASSQDPGGLYEQYF | TRBV4-1
CASSPPPYSAGYGYTF | TRBV5-4
CASRMSSGANVLTF | TRBV5-1
CASSLDPGLGAGNTIYF | TRBV5-5
CASSPNRDRAETGELFF | TRBV5-4
CASSSSGETQYF | TRBV2
CASKAGRFYNEQFF | TRBV28
CATSRGGTGIHEQYF | TRBV15
CASSFGTLTVAFF | TRBV7-2
CATSSPGASGNGDQYF | TRBV15